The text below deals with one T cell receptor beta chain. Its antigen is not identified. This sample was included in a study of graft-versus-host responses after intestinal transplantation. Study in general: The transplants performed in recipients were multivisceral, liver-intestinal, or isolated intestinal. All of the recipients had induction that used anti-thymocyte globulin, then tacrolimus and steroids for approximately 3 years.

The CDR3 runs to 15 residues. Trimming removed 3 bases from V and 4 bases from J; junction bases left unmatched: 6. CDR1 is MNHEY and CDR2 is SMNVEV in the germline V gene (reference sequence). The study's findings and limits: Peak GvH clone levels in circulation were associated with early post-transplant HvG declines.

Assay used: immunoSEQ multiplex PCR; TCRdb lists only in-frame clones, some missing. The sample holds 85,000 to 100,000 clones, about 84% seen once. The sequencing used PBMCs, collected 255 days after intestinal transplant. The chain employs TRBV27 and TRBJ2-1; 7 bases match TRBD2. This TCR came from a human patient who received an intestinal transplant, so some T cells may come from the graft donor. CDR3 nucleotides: TGTGCCAGCAGTTTCGGGACTACGTTTTACAATGAGCAGTTCTTC. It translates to CASSFGTTFYNEQFF.